Each of the 16 T cell receptor beta chains below was sequenced from the same sample in a study of OX40 agonist ivuxolimab in advanced cancers. Produced via immunoSEQ multiplex PCR; TCRdb's table is partial and in-frame only. The table includes over 30,000 clones, 75% to 90% detected once. The sequencing used CD4+ or CD8+ T cells sorted from blood, collected in a trial of the OX40 agonist ivuxolimab. These receptors were collected from an adult with an advanced solid tumor such as melanoma, head and neck, liver or kidney cancer.

The chain uses TRBV28 and TRBJ1-1, with TRBD1 matching over 9 bases. Trimming removed 0 bases from V and 5 bases from J; junction bases left unmatched: 4. CDR3 length equals 15 residues. Germline V gives CDR1 MDHEN, CDR2 SYDVKM. CDR3 DNA sequence: TGTGCCAGCAGTTTATGGGGACAGGGAGGGACTGAAGCTTTCTTT. Amino acid sequence: CASSLWGQGGTEAFF.

The chain joins TRBV7-9 to TRBJ1-5; perhaps TRBD1 as D (6 bases). The V gene's germline CDR1 is SEHNR and CDR2 FQNEAQ (reference sequence). The CDR3 extends over 13 amino acids. V was shortened by 4 bases and J by 4 bases, with 8 bases between the two germline ends. This chain's CDR3 is CASSSTGNQPQHF. The CDR3 DNA is TGTGCCAGCAGCTCGACAGGAAATCAGCCCCAGCATTTT.

The V gene is TRBV30, the J gene TRBJ1-2, with TRBD1 identical over 10 bases. Germline V CDR1 and CDR2: GTSNPN, SVGIG (reference sequence). CDR3 length: 12 amino acids. V was pared by 7 bases and J by 5 bases, with 4 bases of the junction left unmatched. CDR3 DNA sequence: TGTGCCTCGGGACAGGGGTCTTATGGCTACACCTTC. Amino acid sequence: CASGQGSYGYTF.

The V gene is TRBV15, the J gene TRBJ1-5, with D tentatively TRBD1 (5 bases). CDR3 length: 14 residues. The V and J ends lost 1 base and 5 bases respectively, with 9 bases between them. Germline V gene lookup returns CDR1 LNHNV and CDR2 YYDKDF (reference sequence). CDR3 bases: TGTGCCACCAGCAGAGTCGCGGGGGATCAGCCCCAGCATTTT. Translated: CATSRVAGDQPQHF.

A few counts support this clone. V is TRBV27 and J is TRBJ1-5; tentative D call: TRBD1 (5 bases). Germline V gives CDR1 MNHEY, CDR2 SMNVEV (reference sequence). With 6 bases removed from V and 2 bases from J, the gap between germline ends came to 11 bases. CDR3 length: 14 residues. CDR3 protein: CASSGDGGNQPQHF. The CDR3 coding sequence is TGTGCCAGCAGCGGGGACGGGGGCAATCAGCCCCAGCATTTT.

This clone has a handful of counts. Compared with germline, one end of the junction differs, possibly owing to a read error. The chain employs TRBV5-1 and TRBJ2-2, with TRBD2 matching 14 bases. The CDR3 runs to 18 residues. Germline CDR1 is SGHRS and CDR2 is YFSETQ. CDR3 loop: CASSLAPGLAGAVGELFF. The DNA of the CDR3 is TGCGCCAGCAGTTTGGCCCCGGGACTAGCGGGAGCGGTCGGGGAGCTGTTTTTT.

The rearrangement links TRBV4-1 to TRBJ2-3; D not resolved. The length of the CDR3 is 13 residues. CDR1 and CDR2 (germline): MGHRA, YSYEKL. V was trimmed by 1 base and J by 6 bases, leaving 8 bases between them. The CDR3 loop reads CASSQVGVDTQYF. Written as DNA, the CDR3 is TGCGCCAGCAGCCAAGTTGGCGTTGATACGCAGTATTTT.

CDR3 region: CATATIRDRGSGNTIYF. CDR3 bases: TGTGCCACCGCAACCATCCGGGACAGGGGATCTGGAAACACCATATATTTT. The chain uses TRBV10-3 and TRBJ1-3; TRBD1 agrees at 10 bases. This CDR3 is built from 17 residues. V lost 10 bases, J lost 1 base, and 13 bases stayed unmatched. Germline V gene lookup returns CDR1 ENHRY and CDR2 SYGVKD.

The rearrangement uses TRBV11-2 and TRBJ2-5; D might be TRBD2 (5 bases). CDR3 length: 15 residues. The germline V gene encodes CDR1 SGHAT and CDR2 FQNNGV. Trimming pared 8 bases from V and 5 bases from J, leaving 21 bases between. CDR3 residues: CASRFGVSQRETQYF. As DNA, the CDR3 is TGTGCCAGCCGTTTCGGAGTGTCGCAGCGGGAGACCCAGTACTTC. Variable domain in full (rest from reference TRBV11-2 and TRBJ2-5): EAGVAQSPRYKIIEKRQSVAFWCNPISGHATLYWYQQILGQGPKLLIQFQNNGVVDDSQLPKDRFSAERLKGVDSTLKIQPAKLEDSAVYLCASRFGVSQRETQYFGPGTRLLVL.

The rearrangement links TRBV28 to TRBJ2-7; D is perhaps TRBD1 (6 bases). Germline V gene data show CDR1 as MDHEN and CDR2 as SYDVKM. V was shortened by 6 bases and J by 6 bases, with 12 bases between the two germline ends. The CDR3 runs 12 residues. In nucleotides, the CDR3 is TGTGCCAGCAGCCCAGACAGGAGCGAGCAGTACTTC. Translating gives CASSPDRSEQYF.

The chain combines TRBV7-9 with TRBJ2-3, with unresolved D. The V and J ends lost 1 base and 2 bases respectively, with 13 bases between them. The germline V gene encodes CDR1 SEHNR and CDR2 FQNEAQ (reference sequence). The CDR3 length is 16 residues. The CDR3: CASSLGANQITDTQYF. Written as DNA, the CDR3 is TGTGCCAGCAGCTTAGGAGCGAACCAGATCACAGATACGCAGTATTTT.

The chain employs TRBV4-3 and TRBJ2-5, with a tentative D call TRBD2 (6 bases). The CDR3 extends over 15 amino acids. V was trimmed by 2 bases and J by 1 base, leaving 11 bases between them. CDR1 and CDR2 from the germline V gene are LGHNA and YSLEER. The CDR3 sequence: CASSQSLAAQETQYF. The CDR3 DNA reads as TGCGCCAGCAGCCAAAGCTTAGCGGCCCAAGAGACCCAGTACTTC.

The chain is built from TRBV6-1 and TRBJ1-5; D gene uncertain. The CDR3 length is 14 residues. V was shortened by 3 bases and J by 3 bases, with 9 bases between the two germline ends. From germline, CDR1 is MNHNS and CDR2 SASEGT. CDR3 sequence reads: CASSDPVANQPQHF. The CDR3 DNA is TGTGCCAGCAGTGACCCGGTCGCCAATCAGCCCCAGCATTTT.

This chain links TRBV11-2 with TRBJ2-1; possibly TRBD1 for D (5 bases). CDR3 size: 13 residues. V lost 7 bases, J lost 7 bases, and 14 bases lay in between. Per the germline V gene, CDR1 is SGHAT and CDR2 is FQNNGV. CDR3 region: CASTPWGQNEQFF. In nucleotides, the CDR3 is TGTGCCAGCACCCCCTGGGGCCAAAATGAGCAGTTCTTC.

The chain is built from TRBV2 and TRBJ1-4; no clear D gene. Trimming left V 2 bases short and J 0 bases short, with 10 bases between. The germline gives CDR1 SNHLY, CDR2 FYNNEI. This CDR3 comprises 16 residues. CDR3 protein: CASSEPGPSTNEKLFF. CDR3 coding DNA: TGTGCCAGCAGTGAACCCGGACCTTCAACTAATGAAAAACTGTTTTTT. The full variable domain, its missing parts supplied by reference TRBV2 and TRBJ1-4, is EPEVTQTPSHQVTQMGQEVILRCVPISNHLYFYWYRQILGQKVEFLVSFYNNEISEKSEIFDDQFSVERPDGSNFTLKIRSTKLEDSAMYFCASSEPGPSTNEKLFFGSGTQLSVL.

V gene TRBV19 combines with J gene TRBJ2-7, with 9 bases matching TRBD1. Germline V gene lookup returns CDR1 LNHDA and CDR2 SQIVND (reference sequence). The CDR3 consists of 15 residues. V was pared by 1 base and J by 1 base, with 2 bases of the junction left unmatched. In DNA, the CDR3 is TGTGCCAGTAGTATAGCCGGGACAGGGTCCTACGAGCAGTACTTC. It specifies CASSIAGTGSYEQYF.